Below are 13 T cell receptor beta chains sequenced from a single sample in a study of post-analysis software for immune sequencing data. Regarding the study as a whole: A handful of TRBV segments occurring more often in patients than controls included TRBV5-6, TRBV5-1 and TRBV20-1.

These TCRs' antigens remain unknown. Unique-molecular-identifier-tagged TCR beta cDNA libraries were used. TCRdb reprocessed the PCR reads via MiXCR and lists one record per CDR3 protein. In the table there are 550,000 to 700,000 distinct CDR3 sequences, roughly 45% of which are singletons. The source material was blood. These receptors were obtained from a girl aged 5-17 years with multiple sclerosis.

CDR3 nucleotide sequence: TGTGCCAGCAGCTTAGCGACAGGGAGCGGCTACGAGCAGTACTTC. Translated: CASSLATGSGYEQYF. V is TRBV7-2 and J is TRBJ2-7, with TRBD1 matching 7 bases. In germline, CDR1 is SGHTA, CDR2 FQGNSA. With V trimmed by 0 bases and J by 3 bases, 5 bases remained unmatched. This CDR3 has 15 residues.

CDR3 in amino acids: CASSPERDTQYF. Written as DNA, the CDR3 is TGTGCCAGCAGCCCGGAGAGGGATACGCAGTATTTT. The V gene is TRBV12-3 or TRBV12-4, the J gene TRBJ2-3; D uncertain. The CDR3 covers 12 residues. V lost 6 bases, J lost 6 bases, and 10 bases lay in between.

The rearrangement uses TRBV4-1 and TRBJ2-6; D might be TRBD1 (6 bases). This CDR3 has 15 residues. Germline CDR1 and CDR2: MGHRA and YSYEKL. Trimming took off 4 bases at V and 4 bases at J, with 11 bases between the two ends. This CDR3 reads CASSLQGLGANVLTF. CDR3 DNA: TGCGCCAGCAGCCTACAGGGATTAGGGGCCAACGTCCTGACTTTC.

There are a few counts of this clonotype. The chain employs TRBV5-1 and TRBJ2-5, with TRBD1 identical over 7 bases. The germline V gene has CDR1 SGHRS and CDR2 YFSETQ. The CDR3 consists of 14 residues. After removal of 5 bases from V and 1 base from J, the junction contained 5 bases not matched to a gene. This chain's CDR3 is CASSEDRVQETQYF. As DNA, the CDR3 is TGCGCCAGCAGTGAAGACAGGGTCCAAGAGACCCAGTACTTC.

CDR3 region: CSARGTGDSFNEKLFF. As DNA, the CDR3 is TGCAGTGCTAGGGGAACCGGGGACAGTTTTAATGAAAAACTGTTTTTT. The V gene is TRBV20-1, the J gene TRBJ1-4, with 7 nucleotides matching TRBD1. This CDR3 region has 16 residues. V shed 3 bases and J 4 bases; nucleotides not matched to a gene: 11. Germline V CDR1 and CDR2: DFQATT, SNEGSKA (reference sequence).

The CDR3 spells CASSWTGPGTNYGYTF. The CDR3 bases are TGTGCCAGCAGTTGGACCGGCCCAGGGACTAACTATGGCTACACCTTC. The V gene is TRBV12-3 or TRBV12-4, the J gene TRBJ1-2, with a possible D match to TRBD1 (5 bases). V was shortened by 4 bases and J by 0 bases, with 15 bases between the two germline ends. This CDR3 has 16 residues.

This clonotype was detected only a few times. The rearrangement joins TRBV20-1 to TRBJ2-5; TRBD2 aligns across 9 bases. CDR3 length: 14 amino acids. Losses at the gene ends were 5 bases for V and 5 bases for J; bases not matched to a gene: 9. Germline V gene data show CDR1 as DFQATT and CDR2 as SNEGSKA (reference sequence). The CDR3 DNA sequence: TGCAGTGCTCTCCGCGGGGGGGCCGATGAGACCCAGTACTTC. This translates into CSALRGGADETQYF.

The chain joins TRBV5-1 to TRBJ1-2; D remains ambiguous. Between the trimmed V and J ends, which lost 5 bases and 7 bases, there was a span of 12 bases. The CDR3 consists of 12 residues. The germline V gene has CDR1 SGHRS and CDR2 YFSETQ. The CDR3 bases are TGCGCCAGCAGTGGTCCGGGAGGTGGCTACACCTTC. Its protein product is CASSGPGGGYTF.

The gene calls are TRBV5-1 and TRBJ2-5; TRBD1 matches 8 bases. The DNA end is a closer match to TRBJ2-7, so the J assignment may be wrong. The CDR3 sequence is 15 residues long. Germline CDR1 is SGHRS and CDR2 is YFSETQ. CDR3 nucleotides: TGCGCCAGCAGCCGGCTCGAACAGGGGGAGTACGAGCAGTACTTC. It yields the protein CASSRLEQGEYEQYF.

This clonotype was recorded many times. A read error may account for a junction end that differs from germline. The chain couples TRBV12-3 or TRBV12-4 to TRBJ1-2; D is undetermined. The length of the CDR3 is 12 residues. CDR3 amino acids: CASSLGGYDYTF. As DNA, the CDR3 is TGTGCCAGCAGTTTGGGAGGCTATGACTACACCTTC.

Turning to this clonotype: This likely comes from a read error, as the CDR3 has no conserved phenylalanine or tryptophan at its end. This chain uses TRBV12-3 or TRBV12-4 with TRBJ2-4, with TRBD1 identical over 8 bases. The ends lost 6 bases at V and 8 bases at J; junction bases unmatched: 9. The CDR3 is 14 residues long. The CDR3 DNA follows: TGTGCCAGCAGCCTCCCGACAGGGGTGTACATTCAGTACTGC. It translates to CASSLPTGVYIQYC.

The chain joins TRBV20-1 to TRBJ2-5, with 13 bases matching TRBD2. V gave up 3 bases and J gave up 5 bases; unmatched junction bases: 6. This CDR3 has 15 residues. In germline, CDR1 is DFQATT, CDR2 SNEGSKA (reference sequence). The CDR3 loop reads CSASPRLAGGETQYF. The DNA of the CDR3 is TGCAGTGCTAGCCCCCGACTAGCGGGGGGCGAGACCCAGTACTTC.

The V gene is TRBV10-3, the J gene TRBJ2-1, with D unclear. Trimming left V 1 base short and J 8 bases short, with 3 bases between. There are 11 residues in the CDR3. Germline CDR1 is ENHRY and CDR2 is SYGVKD. The CDR3 loop is CAISEWDEQFF. CDR3 nucleotides: TGTGCCATCAGTGAGTGGGATGAGCAGTTCTTC.